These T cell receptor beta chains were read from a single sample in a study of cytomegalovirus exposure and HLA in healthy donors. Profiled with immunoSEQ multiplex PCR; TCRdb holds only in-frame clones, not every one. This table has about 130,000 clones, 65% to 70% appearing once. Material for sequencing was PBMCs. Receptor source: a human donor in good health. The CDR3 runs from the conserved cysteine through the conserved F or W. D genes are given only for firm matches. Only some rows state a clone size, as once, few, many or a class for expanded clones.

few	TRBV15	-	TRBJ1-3	TGTGCCACCAGCAGTGAGAGACAGGATGGAAACACCATATATTTT	CATSSERQDGNTIYF
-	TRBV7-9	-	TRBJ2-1	TGTGCCAGCAGCTCAGTGTTATCCTACAATGAGCAGTTCTTC	CASSSVLSYNEQFF
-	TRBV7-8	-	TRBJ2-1	TGTGCCAGCAGCATACCGACTAGTGGTCACTCCTACAATGAGCAGTTCTTC	CASSIPTSGHSYNEQFF
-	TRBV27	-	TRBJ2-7	TGTGCCAGCAGTTTATCGTTTCGCAGGCCCTTAAGCTCCTACGAGCAGTACTTC	CASSLSFRRPLSSYEQYF
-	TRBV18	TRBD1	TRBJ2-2	TGTGCCAGCTCACGCGGACAGGGTAACACCGGGGAGCTGTTTTTT	CASSRGQGNTGELFF
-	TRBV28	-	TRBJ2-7	TGTGCCAGCAGTCTCCCCGCAGGGACCTACGAGCAGTACTTC	CASSLPAGTYEQYF
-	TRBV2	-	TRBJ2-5	TGTGCCAGCAGTGGGGACTCCAGCCCCGGGGAGACCCAGTACTTC	CASSGDSSPGETQYF
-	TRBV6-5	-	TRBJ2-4	TGTGCCAGCAGAGACCCCGGTGGGCAGGAAAACATTCAGTACTTC	CASRDPGGQENIQYF
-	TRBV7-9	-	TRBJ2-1	TGTGCCAGCAGCTTATCTATTAGTACCAATGAGCAGTTCTTC	CASSLSISTNEQFF
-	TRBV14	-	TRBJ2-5	TGTGCCAGCAGCCAAGAGTGGGGGGTTCGAGAGACCCAGTACTTC	CASSQEWGVRETQYF
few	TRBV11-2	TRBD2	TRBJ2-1	TGTGCCAGCAGCCAGATCGGGACTAGCGGGCCCTACAATGAGCAGTTCTTC	CASSQIGTSGPYNEQFF
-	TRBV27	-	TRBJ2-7	TGTGCCAGCAGTCCAAAACAGAACACCTACGAGCAGTACTTC	CASSPKQNTYEQYF
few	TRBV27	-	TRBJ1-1	TGTGCCAGCAGTTTATCTTTTGGGTCAACGGGAACTGAAGCTTTCTTT	CASSLSFGSTGTEAFF
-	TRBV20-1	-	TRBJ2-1	TGCAGTGCTGGGCTTTACAATGAGCAGTTCTTC	CSAGLYNEQFF
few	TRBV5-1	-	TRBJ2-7	TGCGCCAGCAGCCAAGATGTGTCTAGCGTGGTCTACGAGCAGTACTTC	CASSQDVSSVVYEQYF
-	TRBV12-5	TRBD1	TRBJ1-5	TGTGCTAGTGGCCGCAGACAGGGTAGAGGGAATCAGCCCCAGCATTTT	CASGRRQGRGNQPQHF
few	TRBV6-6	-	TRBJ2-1	TGTGCCAGCAGTTCCGAGGTGACAGCCTACAATGAGCAGTTCTTC	CASSSEVTAYNEQFF
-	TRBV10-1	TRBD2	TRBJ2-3	TGCGCCAGCAGTGACACTAGCGGGCAAGATACGCAGTATTTT	CASSDTSGQDTQYF
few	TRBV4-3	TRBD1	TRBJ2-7	TGCGCCAGCAGCCAAGAGGTGTCAGGGGGTGGGGAGCAGTACTTC	CASSQEVSGGGEQYF
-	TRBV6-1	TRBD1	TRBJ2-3	TGTGCCAGCATCTCCTCGACAGGGGGCACAGATACGCAGTATTTT	CASISSTGGTDTQYF
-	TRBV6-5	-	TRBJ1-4	TGTGCCAGCAGTTCTCAGGCAACTAATGAAAAACTGTTTTTT	CASSSQATNEKLFF
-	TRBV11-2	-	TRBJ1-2	TGTGCCAGCAGCTACGGGGGGGCTAGTGGCTACACCTTC	CASSYGGASGYTF
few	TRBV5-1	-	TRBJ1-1	TGCGCCAGCAGCCAGGACAGCGTGAACACTGAAGCTTTCTTT	CASSQDSVNTEAFF
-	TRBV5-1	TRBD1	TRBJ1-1	TGCGCCAGCAGCAAGCGTTCCGGGACAGCCAATGAAGCTTTCTTT	CASSKRSGTANEAFF
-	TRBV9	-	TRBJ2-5	TGTGCCAGCAGCGTAGACGAGCGGGCGGGGGAGACCCAGTACTTC	CASSVDERAGETQYF
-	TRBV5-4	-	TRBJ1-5	TGTGCCAGCAGCTTGCGGGGTCAGCCCCAGCATTTT	CASSLRGQPQHF
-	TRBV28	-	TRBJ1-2	TGTGCCAGCAGGCGAACAGGGAACTATGGCTACACCTTC	CASRRTGNYGYTF
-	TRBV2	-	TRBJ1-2	TGTGCCAGCCGGTCGAACTATGGCTACACCTTC	CASRSNYGYTF
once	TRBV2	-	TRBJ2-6	TGTGCCAGCAGTCGAGACTCTGGGGCCAACGTCCTGACTTTC	CASSRDSGANVLTF
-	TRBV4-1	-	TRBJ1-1	TGCGCCAGCAGCCAGGTCCCCGGGATTCAAGCTTTCTTT	CASSQVPGIQAFF
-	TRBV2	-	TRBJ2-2	TGTGCCAGCACCAGCGAGGCAGCGAACACCGGGGAGCTGTTTTTT	CASTSEAANTGELFF
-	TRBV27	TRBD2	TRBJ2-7	TGTGCCAGCAGCGGACTAGCGGGAGTTCGAGGCGAGCAGTACTTC	CASSGLAGVRGEQYF
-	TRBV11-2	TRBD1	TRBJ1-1	TGTGCCAGCAGCTGGGCCCTCACAGGGGGGAACACTGAAGCTTTCTTT	CASSWALTGGNTEAFF
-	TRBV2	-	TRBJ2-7	TGTGCCAGCAGTGGGTCCGGAGGGGTGGTCTACGAGCAGTACTTC	CASSGSGGVVYEQYF
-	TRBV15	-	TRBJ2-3	TGTGCCACCAGCAGAGATTATCGGTATACGCAGTATTTT	CATSRDYRYTQYF
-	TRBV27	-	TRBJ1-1	TGTGCCAGCAGTTTAACCGGGAACACTGAAGCTTTCTTT	CASSLTGNTEAFF
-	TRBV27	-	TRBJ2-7	TGTGCCAGCAGTTCCCCAGGGAAGGATGGCTACGAGCAGTACTTC	CASSSPGKDGYEQYF
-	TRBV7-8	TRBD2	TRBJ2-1	TGTGCCAGCAGCTGGACTAGCGGGAGGGTCGAATCAAACAATGAGCAGTTCTTC	CASSWTSGRVESNNEQFF
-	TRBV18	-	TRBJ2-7	TGTGCCAGCTCACCCCGGGACATTAACTACGAGCAGTACTTC	CASSPRDINYEQYF
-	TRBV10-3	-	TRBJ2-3	TGTGCCACCAGAGGGGCAGATACGCAGTATTTT	CATRGADTQYF
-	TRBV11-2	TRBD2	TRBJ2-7	TGTGCCAGCAGCTTCACTAGCGGGAGGGCCTCTGTGGAGCAGTACTTC	CASSFTSGRASVEQYF
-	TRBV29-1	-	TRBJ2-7	TGCAGCGTGGGACAATACGAGCAGTACTTC	CSVGQYEQYF
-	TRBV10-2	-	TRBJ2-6	TGCGCCAGCAGTGAGCCCGGTGGGGCCAACGTCCTGACTTTC	CASSEPGGANVLTF
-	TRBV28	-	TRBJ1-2	TGTGCCAGCAGTTCCCGGGACACCCGGAACGTTTACTATGGCTACACCTTC	CASSSRDTRNVYYGYTF
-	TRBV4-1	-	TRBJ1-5	TGCGCCAGCAGCCAAGGAGGCGGCGGCAATCAGCCCCAGCATTTT	CASSQGGGGNQPQHF
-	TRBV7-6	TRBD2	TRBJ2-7	TGTGCCAGCAGCTTAGGACTAGCGGGAGGCCCCCACGAGCAGTACTTC	CASSLGLAGGPHEQYF
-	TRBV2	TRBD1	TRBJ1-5	TGTGCCAGCAGGCGGACAGGGGATCAGCCCCAGCATTTT	CASRRTGDQPQHF
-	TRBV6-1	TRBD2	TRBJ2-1	TGTGCCAGCAGTGAAGGACTAGCTAACGGCGTTGGTGAGCAGTTCTTC	CASSEGLANGVGEQFF